This TCR beta chain was recorded in a study of shared clonotypes between healthy human individuals. The V gene's germline CDR1 is MDHEN and CDR2 SYDVKM. V was shortened by 3 bases and J by 6 bases, with 12 bases between the two germline ends. The CDR3 consists of 14 residues. Broader study findings: Shared clonotypes: roughly 4.7% naive CD4, around 3.5% naive CD8, about 2.5% memory CD4, around 0.4% memory CD8.

This clone was seen once. Its antigen is currently unknown. Profiling relied on immunoSEQ multiplex PCR, and the TCRdb table lists in-frame clones only, not all of them. This table has under 650,000 clones, about 96% appearing once. J is TRBJ1-5 and V is TRBV28; D gene uncertain. The source material was naive CD4+ T cells sorted from blood. Documented subset: CD45RA+ positively selected. The receptor's source is a woman in her thirties in good health. The DNA for the CDR3 is TGTGCCAGCAGTTTGAAGGGTGCCGTTCAGCCCCAGCATTTT. Translated: CASSLKGAVQPQHF. The whole variable domain, filled in from reference TRBV28 and TRBJ1-5, reads DVKVTQSSRYLVKRTGEKVFLECVQDMDHENMFWYRQDPGLGLRLIYFSYDVKMKEKGDIPEGYSVSREKKERFSLILESASTNQTSMYLCASSLKGAVQPQHFGDGTRLSIL.